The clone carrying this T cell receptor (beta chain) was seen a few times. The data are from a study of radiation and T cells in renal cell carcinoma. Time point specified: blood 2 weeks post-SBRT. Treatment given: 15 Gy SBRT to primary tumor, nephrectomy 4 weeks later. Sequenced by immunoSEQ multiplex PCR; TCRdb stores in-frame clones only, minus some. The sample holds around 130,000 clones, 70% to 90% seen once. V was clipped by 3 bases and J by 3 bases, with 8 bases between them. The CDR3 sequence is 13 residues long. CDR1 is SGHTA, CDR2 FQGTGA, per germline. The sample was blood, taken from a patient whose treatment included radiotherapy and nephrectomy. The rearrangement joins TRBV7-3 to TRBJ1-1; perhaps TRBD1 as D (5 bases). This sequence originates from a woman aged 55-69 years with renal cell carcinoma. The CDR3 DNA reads TGTGCCAGCAGCTTCGGGACCGACACTGAAGCTTTCTTT. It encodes CASSFGTDTEAFF. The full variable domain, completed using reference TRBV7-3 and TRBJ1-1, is GAGVSQTPSNKVTEKGKYVELRCDPISGHTALYWYRQSLGQGPEFLIYFQGTGAADDSGLPNDRFFAVRPEGSVSTLKIQRTERGDSAVYLCASSFGTDTEAFFGQGTRLTVV.